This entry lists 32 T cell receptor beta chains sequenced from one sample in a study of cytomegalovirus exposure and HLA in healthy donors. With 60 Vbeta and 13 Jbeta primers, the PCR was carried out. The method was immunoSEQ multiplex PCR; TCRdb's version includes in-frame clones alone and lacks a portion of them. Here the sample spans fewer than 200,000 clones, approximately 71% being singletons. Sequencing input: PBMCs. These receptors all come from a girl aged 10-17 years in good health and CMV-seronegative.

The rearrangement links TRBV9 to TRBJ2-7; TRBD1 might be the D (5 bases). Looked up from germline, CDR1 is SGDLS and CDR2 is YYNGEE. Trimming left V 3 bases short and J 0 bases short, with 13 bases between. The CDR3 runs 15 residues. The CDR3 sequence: CASSAGRASSYEQYF. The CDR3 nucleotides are TGTGCCAGCAGCGCGGGCAGGGCGAGCTCCTACGAGCAGTACTTC. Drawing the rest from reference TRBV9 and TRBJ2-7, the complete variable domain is DSGVTQTPKHLITATGQRVTLRCSPRSGDLSVYWYQQSLDQGLQFLIQYYNGEERAKGNILERFSAQQFPDLHSELNLSSLELGDSALYFCASSAGRASSYEQYFGPGTRLTVT.

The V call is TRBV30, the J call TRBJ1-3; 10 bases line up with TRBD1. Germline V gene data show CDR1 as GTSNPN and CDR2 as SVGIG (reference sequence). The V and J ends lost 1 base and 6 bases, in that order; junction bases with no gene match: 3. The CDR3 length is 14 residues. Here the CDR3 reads CAWSAGTGENTIYF. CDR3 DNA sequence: TGTGCCTGGAGTGCCGGGACAGGGGAAAACACCATATATTTT.

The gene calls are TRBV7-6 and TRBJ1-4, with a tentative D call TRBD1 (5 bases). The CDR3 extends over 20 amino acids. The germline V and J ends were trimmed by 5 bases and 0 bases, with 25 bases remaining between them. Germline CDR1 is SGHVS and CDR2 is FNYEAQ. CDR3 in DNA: TGTGCCAGCAGCCTAGAGTTGGAGGGGAGGGTAGGCGCAACTAATGAAAAACTGTTTTTT. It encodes CASSLELEGRVGATNEKLFF.

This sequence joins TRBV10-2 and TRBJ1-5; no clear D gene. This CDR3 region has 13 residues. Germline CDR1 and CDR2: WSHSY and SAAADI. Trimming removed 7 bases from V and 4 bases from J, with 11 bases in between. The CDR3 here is CASNEGPNQPQHF. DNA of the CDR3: TGCGCCAGCAACGAGGGTCCGAATCAGCCCCAGCATTTT.

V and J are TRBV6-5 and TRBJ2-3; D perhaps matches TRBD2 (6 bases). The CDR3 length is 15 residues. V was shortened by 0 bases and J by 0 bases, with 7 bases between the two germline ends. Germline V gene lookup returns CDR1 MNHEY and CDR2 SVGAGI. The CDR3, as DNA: TGTGCCAGCAGTTACTCAGGGACTAGCACAGATACGCAGTATTTT. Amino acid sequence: CASSYSGTSTDTQYF.

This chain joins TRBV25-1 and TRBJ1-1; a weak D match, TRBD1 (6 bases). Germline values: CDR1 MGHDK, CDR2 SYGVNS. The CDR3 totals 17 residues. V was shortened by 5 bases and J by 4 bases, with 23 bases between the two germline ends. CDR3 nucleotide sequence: TGTGCCAGCAGTTCCTCAATCGGGCAGGCGGGGGCCACTGAAGCTTTCTTT. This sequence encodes CASSSSIGQAGATEAFF. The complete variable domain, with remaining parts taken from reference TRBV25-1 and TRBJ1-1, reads EADIYQTPRYLVIGTGKKITLECSQTMGHDKMYWYQQDPGMELHLIHYSYGVNSTEKGDLSSESTVSRIRTEHFPLTLESARPSHTSQYLCASSSSIGQAGATEAFFGQGTRLTVV.

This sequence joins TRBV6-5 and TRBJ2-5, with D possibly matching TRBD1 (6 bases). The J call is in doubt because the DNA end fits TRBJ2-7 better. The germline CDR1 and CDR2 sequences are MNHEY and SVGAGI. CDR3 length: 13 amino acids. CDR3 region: CASTYREGYEQYF. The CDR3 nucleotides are TGTGCCAGCACCTACAGGGAAGGCTACGAGCAGTACTTC.

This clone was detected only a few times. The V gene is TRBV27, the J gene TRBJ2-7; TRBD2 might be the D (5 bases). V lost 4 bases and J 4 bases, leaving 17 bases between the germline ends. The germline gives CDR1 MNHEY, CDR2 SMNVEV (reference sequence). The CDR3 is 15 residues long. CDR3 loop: CASSYSGSSYYEQYF. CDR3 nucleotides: TGTGCCAGCAGTTACAGCGGATCCTCATATTACGAGCAGTACTTC.

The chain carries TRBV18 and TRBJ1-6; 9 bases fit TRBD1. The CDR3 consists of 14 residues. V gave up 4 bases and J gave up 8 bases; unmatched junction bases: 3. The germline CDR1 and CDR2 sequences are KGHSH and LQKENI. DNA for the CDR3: TGTGCCAGCTCACGGGACAGGGTAGATTCACCCCTCCACTTT. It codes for CASSRDRVDSPLHF.

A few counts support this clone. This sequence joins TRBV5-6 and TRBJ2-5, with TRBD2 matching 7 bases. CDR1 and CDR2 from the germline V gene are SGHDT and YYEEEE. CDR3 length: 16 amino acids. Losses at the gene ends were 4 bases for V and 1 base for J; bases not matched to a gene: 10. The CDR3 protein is CASSQSGMGAQETQYF. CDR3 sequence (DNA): TGTGCCAGCAGCCAAAGCGGGATGGGCGCCCAAGAGACCCAGTACTTC.

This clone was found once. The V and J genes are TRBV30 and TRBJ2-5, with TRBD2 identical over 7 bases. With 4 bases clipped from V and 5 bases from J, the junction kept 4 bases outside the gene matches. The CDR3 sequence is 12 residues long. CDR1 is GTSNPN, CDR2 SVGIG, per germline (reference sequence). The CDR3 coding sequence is TGTGCCTGGAAAAGGGGAGGGGAGACCCAGTACTTC. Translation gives CAWKRGGETQYF. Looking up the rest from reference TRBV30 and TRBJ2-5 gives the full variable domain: SQTIHQWPATLVQPVGSPLSLECTVEGTSNPNLYWYRQAAGRGLQLLFYSVGIGQISSEVPQNLSASRPQDRQFILSSKKLLLSDSGFYLCAWKRGGETQYFGPGTRLLVL.

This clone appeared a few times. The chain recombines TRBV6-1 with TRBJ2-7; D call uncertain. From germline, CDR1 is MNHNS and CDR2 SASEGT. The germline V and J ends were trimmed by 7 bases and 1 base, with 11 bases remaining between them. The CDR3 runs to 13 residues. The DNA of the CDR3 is TGTGCCAGCAAAGATGACTTTTCCTACGAGCAGTACTTC. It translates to CASKDDFSYEQYF.

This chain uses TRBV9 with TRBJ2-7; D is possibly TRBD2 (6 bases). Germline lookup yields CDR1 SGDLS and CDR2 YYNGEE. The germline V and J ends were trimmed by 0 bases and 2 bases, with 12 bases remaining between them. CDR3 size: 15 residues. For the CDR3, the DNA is TGTGCCAGCAGCGTAGCCGGCGCGGGACCCTACGAGCAGTACTTC. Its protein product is CASSVAGAGPYEQYF.

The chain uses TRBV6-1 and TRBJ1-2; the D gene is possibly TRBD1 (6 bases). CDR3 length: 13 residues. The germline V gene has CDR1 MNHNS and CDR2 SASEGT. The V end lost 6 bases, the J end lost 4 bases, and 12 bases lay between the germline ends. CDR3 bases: TGTGCCAGCAGGCGTGGACAGACCTATGGCTACACCTTC. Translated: CASRRGQTYGYTF.

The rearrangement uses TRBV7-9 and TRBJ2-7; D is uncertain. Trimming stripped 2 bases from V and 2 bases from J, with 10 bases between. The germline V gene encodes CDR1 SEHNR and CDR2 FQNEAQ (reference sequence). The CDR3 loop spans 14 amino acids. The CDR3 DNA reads TGTGCCAGCAGCTTATCCACGGTTACCTACGAGCAGTACTTC. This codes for CASSLSTVTYEQYF.

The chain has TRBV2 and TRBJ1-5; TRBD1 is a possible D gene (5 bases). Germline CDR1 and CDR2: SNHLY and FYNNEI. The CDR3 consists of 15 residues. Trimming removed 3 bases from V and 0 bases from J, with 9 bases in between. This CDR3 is CASSDPGYSNQPQHF. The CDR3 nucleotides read TGTGCCAGCAGTGATCCAGGGTATAGCAATCAGCCCCAGCATTTT.

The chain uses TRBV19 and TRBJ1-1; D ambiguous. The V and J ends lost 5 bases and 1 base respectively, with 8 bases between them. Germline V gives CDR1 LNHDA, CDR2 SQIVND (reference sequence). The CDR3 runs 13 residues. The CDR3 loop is CASSVSSNTEAFF. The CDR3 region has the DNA TGTGCCAGTAGTGTATCGTCGAACACTGAAGCTTTCTTT. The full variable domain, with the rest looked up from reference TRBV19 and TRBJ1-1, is DGGITQSPKYLFRKEGQNVTLSCEQNLNHDAMYWYRQDPGQGLRLIYYSQIVNDFQKGDIAEGYSVSREKKESFPLTVTSAQKNPTAFYLCASSVSSNTEAFFGQGTRLTVV.

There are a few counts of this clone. The CDR3 sequence is CASSLGQGDEQFF. In nucleotides, the CDR3 is TGCGCCAGCAGCTTGGGACAGGGCGATGAGCAGTTCTTC. The V and J genes are TRBV5-1 and TRBJ2-1; 7 bases fit TRBD1. The CDR3 is made up of 13 amino acids. Germline CDR1 SGHRS, CDR2 YFSETQ. Trimming at V came to 0 bases and at J to 8 bases, leaving 2 bases not matched to a gene.

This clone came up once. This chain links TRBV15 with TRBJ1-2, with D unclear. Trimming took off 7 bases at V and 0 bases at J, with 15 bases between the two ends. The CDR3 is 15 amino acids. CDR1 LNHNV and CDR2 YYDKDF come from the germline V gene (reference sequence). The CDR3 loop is CATTPEAVPNYGYTF. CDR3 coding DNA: TGTGCCACCACCCCGGAGGCAGTTCCTAACTATGGCTACACCTTC. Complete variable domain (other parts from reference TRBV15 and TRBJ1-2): DAMVIQNPRYQVTQFGKPVTLSCSQTLNHNVMYWYQQKSSQAPKLLFHYYDKDFNNEADTPDNFQSRRPNTSFCFLDIRSPGLGDTAMYLCATTPEAVPNYGYTFGSGTRLTVV.

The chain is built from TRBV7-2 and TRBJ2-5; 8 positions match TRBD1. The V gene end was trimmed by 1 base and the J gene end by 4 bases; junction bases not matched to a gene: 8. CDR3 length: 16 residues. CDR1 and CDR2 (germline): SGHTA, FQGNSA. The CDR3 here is CASSLGRRQGLETQYF. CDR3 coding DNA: TGTGCCAGCAGCTTAGGGAGGAGACAGGGGCTAGAGACCCAGTACTTC.

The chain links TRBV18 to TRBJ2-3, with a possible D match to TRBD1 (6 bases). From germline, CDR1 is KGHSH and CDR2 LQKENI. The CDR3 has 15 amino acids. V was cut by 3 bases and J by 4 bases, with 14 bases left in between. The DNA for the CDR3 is TGTGCCAGCTCACCTCTCGGACAGCCGGCAGATACGCAGTATTTT. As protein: CASSPLGQPADTQYF.

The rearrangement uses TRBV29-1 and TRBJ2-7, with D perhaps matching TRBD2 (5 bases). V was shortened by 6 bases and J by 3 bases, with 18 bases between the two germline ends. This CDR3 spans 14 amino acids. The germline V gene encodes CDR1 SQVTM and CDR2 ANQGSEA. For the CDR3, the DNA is TGCAGCGTGGGGAGTACCAGCAACGACTACGAGCAGTACTTC. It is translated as CSVGSTSNDYEQYF.

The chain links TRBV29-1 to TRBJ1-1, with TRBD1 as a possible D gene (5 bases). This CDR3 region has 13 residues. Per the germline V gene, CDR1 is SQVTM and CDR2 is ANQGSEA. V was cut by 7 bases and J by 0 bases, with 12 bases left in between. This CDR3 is CSGTNRLNTEAFF. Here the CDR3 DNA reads TGCAGCGGGACGAACAGGTTGAACACTGAAGCTTTCTTT. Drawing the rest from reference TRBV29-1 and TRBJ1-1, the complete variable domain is SAVISQKPSRDICQRGTSLTIQCQVDSQVTMMFWYRQQPGQSLTLIATANQGSEATYESGFVIDKFPISRPNLTFSTLTVSNMSPEDSSIYLCSGTNRLNTEAFFGQGTRLTVV.

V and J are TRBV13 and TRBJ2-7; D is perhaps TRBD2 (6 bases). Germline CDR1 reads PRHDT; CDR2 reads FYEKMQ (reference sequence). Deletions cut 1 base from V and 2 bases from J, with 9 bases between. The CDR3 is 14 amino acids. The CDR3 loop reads CASSLAGEAYEQYF. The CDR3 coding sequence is TGTGCCAGCAGCTTAGCGGGGGAAGCCTACGAGCAGTACTTC. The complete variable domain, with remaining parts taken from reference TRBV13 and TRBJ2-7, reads AAGVIQSPRHLIKEKRETATLKCYPIPRHDTVYWYQQGPGQDPQFLISFYEKMQSDKGSIPDRFSAQQFSDYHSELNMSSLELGDSALYFCASSLAGEAYEQYFGPGTRLTVT.

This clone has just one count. DNA for the CDR3: TGTGCCAGTAGTATAACGTGGCAGAACAATGAGCAGTTCTTC. Encoded protein: CASSITWQNNEQFF. The chain couples TRBV19 to TRBJ2-1; no firm D call. The V gene's germline CDR1 is LNHDA and CDR2 SQIVND (reference sequence). This CDR3 is built from 14 residues. V lost 2 bases and J lost 5, with 10 bases in between.

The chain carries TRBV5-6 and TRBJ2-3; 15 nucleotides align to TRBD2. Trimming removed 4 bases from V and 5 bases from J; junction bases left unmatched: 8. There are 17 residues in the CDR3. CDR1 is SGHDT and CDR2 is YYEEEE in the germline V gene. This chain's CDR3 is CASSRGLAGGGIDTQYF. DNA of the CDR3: TGTGCCAGCAGCCGGGGACTAGCGGGGGGAGGGATAGATACGCAGTATTTT.

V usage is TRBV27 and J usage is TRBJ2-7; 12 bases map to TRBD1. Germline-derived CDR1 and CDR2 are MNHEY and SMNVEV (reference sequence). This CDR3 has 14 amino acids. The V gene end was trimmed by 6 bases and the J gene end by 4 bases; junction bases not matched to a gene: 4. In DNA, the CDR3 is TGTGCCAGCAGCGGGACAGGGGGCAGTTACGAGCAGTACTTC. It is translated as CASSGTGGSYEQYF.

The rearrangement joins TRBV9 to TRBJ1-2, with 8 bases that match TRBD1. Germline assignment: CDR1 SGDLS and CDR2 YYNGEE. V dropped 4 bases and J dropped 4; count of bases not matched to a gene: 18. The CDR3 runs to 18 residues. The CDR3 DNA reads TGTGCCAGCAGCATAACCCACAGGACAGGGAGGAGGTGCTATGGCTACACCTTC. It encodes CASSITHRTGRRCYGYTF.

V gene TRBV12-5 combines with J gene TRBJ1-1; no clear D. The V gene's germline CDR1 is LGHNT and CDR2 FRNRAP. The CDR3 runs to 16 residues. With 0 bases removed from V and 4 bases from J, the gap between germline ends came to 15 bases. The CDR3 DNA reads TGTGCTAGTGGTTTGGTACGAGATGAAGGAGGCACTGAAGCTTTCTTT. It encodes CASGLVRDEGGTEAFF.

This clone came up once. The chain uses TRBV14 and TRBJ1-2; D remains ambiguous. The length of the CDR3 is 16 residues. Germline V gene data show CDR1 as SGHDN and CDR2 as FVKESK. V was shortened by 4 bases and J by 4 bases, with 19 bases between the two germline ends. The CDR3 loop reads CASSRGFRGSGYGYTF. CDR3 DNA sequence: TGTGCCAGCAGCCGCGGATTTCGGGGATCGGGCTATGGCTACACCTTC.

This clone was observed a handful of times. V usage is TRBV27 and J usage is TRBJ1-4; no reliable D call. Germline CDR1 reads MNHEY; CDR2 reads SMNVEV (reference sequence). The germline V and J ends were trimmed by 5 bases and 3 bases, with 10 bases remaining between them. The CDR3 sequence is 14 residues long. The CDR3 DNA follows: TGTGCCAGCAGTAGGGCCGGGGCTAATGAAAAACTGTTTTTT. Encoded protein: CASSRAGANEKLFF.

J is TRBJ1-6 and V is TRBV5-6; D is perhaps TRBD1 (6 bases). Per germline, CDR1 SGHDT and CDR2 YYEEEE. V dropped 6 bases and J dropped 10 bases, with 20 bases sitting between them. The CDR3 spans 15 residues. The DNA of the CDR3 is TGTGCCAGCACCCTACAGGGTAATGCTGACTCACCCCTCCACTTT. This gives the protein CASTLQGNADSPLHF. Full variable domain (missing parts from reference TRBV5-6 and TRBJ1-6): DAGVTQSPTHLIKTRGQQVTLRCSPKSGHDTVSWYQQALGQGPQFIFQYYEEEERQRGNFPDRFSGHQFPNYSSELNVNALLLGDSALYLCASTLQGNADSPLHFGNGTRLTVT.